The 32 T cell receptor beta chains in this list originate from one sample, sequenced in a study of blood T cells in healthy people across ages. Through a sample-barcoded 5' primer and a J-beta primer mix, a second PCR was run for roughly 7 to 12 cycles. TCRdb reprocessed the 5' RACE reads via MiXCR and lists one record per CDR3 protein. The sample contains fewer than 950,000 distinct CDR3 sequences, 35% to 40% of which appear only once. Sequencing was performed on blood. The receptors originated from a man younger than 35 in good health.

This sequence joins TRBV20-1 and TRBJ2-5; maybe TRBD2 (5 bases). The CDR3 spans 16 residues. The germline gives CDR1 DFQATT, CDR2 SNEGSKA (reference sequence). Trimming took off 6 bases at V and 2 bases at J, with 22 bases between the two ends. The CDR3 loop reads CSAHGRLVGVQETQYF. As DNA, the CDR3 is TGCAGTGCCCACGGGCGGCTTGTCGGGGTGCAAGAGACCCAGTACTTC.

The chain combines TRBV4-1 with TRBJ1-2; D may be TRBD1 (5 bases). Germline CDR1 MGHRA, CDR2 YSYEKL. This CDR3 region has 14 residues. Trimming cost V 2 bases and J 2 bases, with 9 bases left between them. CDR3 in amino acids: CASSQRDFNYGYTF. As DNA, the CDR3 is TGCGCCAGCAGCCAAAGGGACTTCAACTATGGCTACACCTTC.

The chain has TRBV6-5 and TRBJ2-3, with D perhaps given as TRBD1 or TRBD2 (5 bases each). This CDR3 comprises 16 residues. The V and J ends lost 0 bases and 4 bases respectively, with 14 bases between them. Germline CDR1 MNHEY, CDR2 SVGAGI. In DNA, the CDR3 is TGTGCCAGCAGTTACTCAGGGAAGGGACCCCCAGATACGCAGTATTTT. This translates into CASSYSGKGPPDTQYF.

This clonotype was detected many times. The rearrangement joins TRBV5-1 to TRBJ2-1; D assignment may be TRBD1 or TRBD2 (5 bases each). Trimming cost V 4 bases and J 0 bases, with 17 bases left between them. This CDR3 spans 17 amino acids. Germline V gives CDR1 SGHRS, CDR2 YFSETQ. DNA for the CDR3: TGCGCCAGCAGCCTAGCTCCAGGGTCAGGCTCCTACAATGAGCAGTTCTTC. Translation gives CASSLAPGSGSYNEQFF.

The chain combines TRBV20-1 with TRBJ1-2, with TRBD1 identical over 8 bases. The V gene's germline CDR1 is DFQATT and CDR2 SNEGSKA (reference sequence). The CDR3 totals 13 residues. With V trimmed by 3 bases and J by 6 bases, 6 bases remained unmatched. CDR3 protein: CSASDQGAHGYTF. The DNA for the CDR3 is TGCAGTGCTAGTGACCAGGGGGCCCATGGCTACACCTTC.

The chain links TRBV10-3 to TRBJ1-1; TRBD1 agrees at 8 bases. J lost 4 bases, V lost 7 bases, and 5 bases had no gene match. This CDR3 is built from 13 residues. Germline CDR1 and CDR2: ENHRY and SYGVKD. The chain's CDR3 is CAITETGATEAFF. In DNA form, the CDR3 reads TGTGCCATCACCGAGACAGGGGCCACTGAAGCTTTCTTT.

This chain uses TRBV5-1 with TRBJ2-3; unclear D gene. Trimming took 4 bases from V and 3 from J, leaving 9 bases between them. The germline gives CDR1 SGHRS, CDR2 YFSETQ. There are 13 residues in the CDR3. This chain's CDR3 is CASSITLTDTQYF. CDR3 in DNA: TGCGCCAGCAGCATCACCCTAACAGATACGCAGTATTTT.

This rearrangement joins TRBV27 to TRBJ2-1; 7 bases are a match to TRBD1. This CDR3 has 11 residues. The V and J ends lost 5 bases and 13 bases, in that order; junction bases with no gene match: 5. The germline V gene has CDR1 MNHEY and CDR2 SMNVEV (reference sequence). This CDR3 is CASSPGTAQFF. DNA of the CDR3: TGTGCCAGCAGTCCCGGGACAGCCCAGTTCTTC.

In its sample, this clonotype was seen a few times. The chain links TRBV12-3 or TRBV12-4 to TRBJ1-1; D is possibly TRBD1 (5 bases). This CDR3 is 13 amino acids long. V was trimmed by 7 bases and J by 6 bases, leaving 15 bases between them. In DNA form, the CDR3 reads TGTGCCAGCACACCGATCGGGGGGGCTGAAGCTTTCTTT. It is translated as CASTPIGGAEAFF.

The gene calls are TRBV12-3 or TRBV12-4 and TRBJ2-1; tentatively, D is TRBD2 (6 bases). The CDR3 loop spans 14 amino acids. V was trimmed by 3 bases and J by 5 bases, leaving 11 bases between them. The CDR3 DNA sequence: TGTGCCAGCAGTTTCCGACTAGACGACAATGAGCAGTTCTTC. Its protein is CASSFRLDDNEQFF.

The V and J genes are TRBV12-3 or TRBV12-4 and TRBJ2-7, with D possibly TRBD1 on 6 matching bases. This CDR3 is 14 amino acids long. V was cut by 0 bases and J by 7 bases, with 13 bases left in between. In DNA, the CDR3 is TGTGCCAGCAGTTTAGCATCCCGGGACAATGAGCAGTACTTC. Residues: CASSLASRDNEQYF.

This rearrangement joins TRBV6-2 or TRBV6-3 to TRBJ2-7; unclear D gene. The CDR3 covers 15 residues. The V gene's germline CDR1 is MNHEY and CDR2 SVGEGT. The V end was cut by 8 bases, the J end by 0 bases, with 17 bases between. CDR3 sequence: CASEPGGRFSYEQYF. CDR3 in DNA: TGTGCCAGCGAACCGGGCGGACGTTTCTCCTACGAGCAGTACTTC.

This clonotype was detected a few times. The J gene is TRBJ2-7, the V gene TRBV2; possibly TRBD1 for D (6 bases). V was cut by 0 bases and J by 1 base, with 25 bases left in between. This CDR3 is 20 amino acids long. Germline loops: CDR1 SNHLY, CDR2 FYNNEI. CDR3 residues: CASSEAGGVPLSARSYEQYF. DNA for the CDR3: TGTGCCAGCAGTGAAGCAGGGGGTGTTCCCCTCTCAGCTAGATCCTACGAGCAGTACTTC.

The chain employs TRBV4-2 and TRBJ2-7; 10 bases fit TRBD2. J was trimmed by 4 bases and V by 0 bases; bases with no gene match: 6. The CDR3 totals 16 residues. CDR1 and CDR2 from the germline V gene are LGHNA and YNFKEQ. The CDR3 protein is CASSQELAGTAYEQYF. The CDR3, as DNA: TGTGCCAGCAGCCAAGAACTAGCGGGGACAGCTTACGAGCAGTACTTC.

The chain recombines TRBV7-6 with TRBJ2-3; the D is unclear. The length of the CDR3 is 13 residues. The germline V gene has CDR1 SGHVS and CDR2 FNYEAQ. V lost 5 bases to trimming and J lost 2 bases, with 8 bases between them. The CDR3 DNA reads as TGTGCCAGCAGCGTATACCTCACAGATACGCAGTATTTT. It is translated as CASSVYLTDTQYF.

The chain links TRBV7-8 to TRBJ1-5, with 7 bases that match TRBD1. The CDR3 covers 15 residues. The trim removed 7 bases at V and 2 bases at J, leaving 8 bases unmatched. Germline CDR1 is SGHVS and CDR2 is FQNEAQ. Here the CDR3 DNA reads TGTGCCAGCACCCCGACAGGGAATCGCAATCAGCCCCAGCATTTT. It is translated as CASTPTGNRNQPQHF. The complete variable domain, with remaining parts taken from reference TRBV7-8 and TRBJ1-5, reads GAGVSQSPRYKVAKRGQDVALRCDPISGHVSLFWYQQALGQGPEFLTYFQNEAQLDKSGLPSDRFFAERPEGSVSTLKIQRTQQEDSAVYLCASTPTGNRNQPQHFGDGTRLSIL.

This sequence joins TRBV4-2 and TRBJ2-5, with 9 bases aligning to TRBD2. V lost 0 bases, J lost 0 bases, and 5 bases stayed unmatched. Germline V gives CDR1 LGHNA, CDR2 YNFKEQ. The CDR3 contains 17 residues. The CDR3 spells CASSQDPSGTYQETQYF. In DNA form, the CDR3 reads TGTGCCAGCAGCCAAGATCCTAGCGGGACATACCAAGAGACCCAGTACTTC.

This clonotype showed up just a few times. This chain links TRBV6-2 or TRBV6-3 with TRBJ2-5, with 13 positions matching TRBD2. V was clipped by 5 bases and J by 5 bases; unmatched bases: 23. CDR1 MNHEY and CDR2 SVGEGT come from the germline V gene. The CDR3 has 21 residues. This chain's CDR3 is CASSRTLTSGGAIRTRETQYF. CDR3 bases: TGTGCCAGCAGTCGGACCCTAACTAGCGGGGGGGCCATCAGAACCCGGGAGACCCAGTACTTC.

J is TRBJ2-7 and V is TRBV10-3; 9 bases are shared with TRBD1. Unmatched junction bases numbered 9, after V lost 8 bases and J lost 7 bases. This CDR3 has 13 amino acids. Germline CDR1 and CDR2: ENHRY and SYGVKD. The CDR3 here is CAIEGQGVEEQYF. In nucleotides, the CDR3 is TGTGCCATCGAGGGACAGGGTGTGGAGGAGCAGTACTTC.

V gene TRBV27 combines with J gene TRBJ2-7; 10 positions match TRBD1. Germline V CDR1 and CDR2: MNHEY, SMNVEV (reference sequence). The CDR3 extends over 16 amino acids. V lost 6 bases to trimming and J lost 7 bases; unmatched junction nucleotides: 15. In DNA, the CDR3 is TGTGCCAGCAGCCGGCAGACAGGGGGCCACTACAATGAGCAGTACTTC. It yields the protein CASSRQTGGHYNEQYF.

This clonotype was seen a few times. The genes are TRBV7-2 and TRBJ1-2; D perhaps matches TRBD1 (5 bases). Germline values: CDR1 SGHTA, CDR2 FQGNSA. Trimming left V 3 bases short and J 8 bases short, with 19 bases between. This CDR3 contains 15 residues. CDR3 sequence (DNA): TGTGCCAGCAGCTTGAACCGGGACCCTCGGCCGGGCTACACCTTC. Its protein is CASSLNRDPRPGYTF.

The V and J genes are TRBV12-5 and TRBJ2-7; D is possibly TRBD1 (5 bases). The ends were cut back, 3 bases at V and 7 bases at J, with 25 bases in the middle. CDR3 length: 17 amino acids. CDR1 is LGHNT, CDR2 FRNRAP, per germline. The CDR3 sequence is CASGFTQGDGSYNEQYF. CDR3 nucleotides: TGTGCTAGTGGTTTCACACAAGGGGATGGATCCTACAATGAGCAGTACTTC.

This clonotype appeared many times. V usage is TRBV12-3 or TRBV12-4 and J usage is TRBJ1-1, with 8 bases lining up with TRBD1. CDR3 length: 11 amino acids. The trim removed 6 bases at V and 10 bases at J, leaving 4 bases unmatched. This chain's CDR3 is CASRGDRTAFF. The CDR3 bases are TGTGCCAGCAGGGGGGACAGGACAGCTTTCTTT.

This clonotype has just a few counts. The CDR3 DNA reads TGTGCCAGCAGCCCAACCCAAAGGACTAATTCACCCCTCCACTTT. Translating it yields CASSPTQRTNSPLHF. The V and J genes are TRBV4-2 and TRBJ1-6; no firm D call. V dropped 4 bases and J dropped 6 bases, with 13 bases sitting between them. CDR3 length equals 15 residues. Germline CDR1 reads LGHNA; CDR2 reads YNFKEQ.

This clonotype was detected ten times or more. The V call is TRBV10-3, the J call TRBJ2-4, with 7 bases matching TRBD1. Germline-derived CDR1 and CDR2 are ENHRY and SYGVKD. The length of the CDR3 is 15 residues. The ends lost 6 bases at V and 1 base at J; junction bases unmatched: 6. The CDR3 coding sequence is TGTGCCATCAGCAAAACAGGGGACGCCAAAAACATTCAGTACTTC. Translation: CAISKTGDAKNIQYF.

This chain links TRBV9 with TRBJ1-5; no definite D call. The V end lost 3 bases, the J end lost 1 base, and 17 bases lay between the germline ends. Germline CDR1 is SGDLS and CDR2 is YYNGEE. The CDR3 is 17 amino acids. CDR3 loop: CASSAEDRVGSNQPQHF. CDR3 in DNA: TGTGCCAGCAGCGCCGAGGACCGTGTAGGGAGCAATCAGCCCCAGCATTTT. The variable domain in full, completed from reference TRBV9 and TRBJ1-5, reads DSGVTQTPKHLITATGQRVTLRCSPRSGDLSVYWYQQSLDQGLQFLIQYYNGEERAKGNILERFSAQQFPDLHSELNLSSLELGDSALYFCASSAEDRVGSNQPQHFGDGTRLSIL.

This chain connects TRBV6-6 to TRBJ1-3; D possibly corresponds to TRBD1 (5 bases). CDR1 is MNHNY, CDR2 SVGAGI, per germline (reference sequence). V gave up 7 bases and J gave up 1 base, with 11 bases separating them. The CDR3 contains 14 residues. Written as DNA, the CDR3 is TGTGCCAGCATGGGGGGGGGATCTGGAAACACCATATATTTT. This gives the protein CASMGGGSGNTIYF.

This rearrangement joins TRBV7-6 to TRBJ2-2, with TRBD1 identical over 11 bases. This CDR3 comprises 18 residues. J lost 5 bases, V lost 2 bases, and 10 bases had no gene match. Germline V gives CDR1 SGHVS, CDR2 FNYEAQ. The CDR3 region has the DNA TGTGCCAGCAGCTTATTCCATCCCGGACAGGGGGCTACCGGGGAGCTGTTTTTT. Translation gives CASSLFHPGQGATGELFF.

The chain couples TRBV7-9 to TRBJ2-7; D remains ambiguous. Trimming left V 5 bases short and J 7 bases short, with 6 bases between. The CDR3 is made up of 10 amino acids. Germline V gene sequence: CDR1 SEHNR, CDR2 FQNEAQ (reference sequence). CDR3 in DNA: TGTGCCAGCAGCCCTCGGGAGCAGTACTTC. As protein: CASSPREQYF.

The gene calls are TRBV7-9 and TRBJ2-3, with D perhaps matching TRBD1 (5 bases). Trimming left V 5 bases short and J 1 base short, with 13 bases between. In germline, CDR1 is SEHNR, CDR2 FQNEAQ (reference sequence). The CDR3 contains 15 residues. The CDR3 DNA sequence: TGTGCCAGCAGCCCTATCCAGACAGGCACAGATACGCAGTATTTT. Its protein product is CASSPIQTGTDTQYF.

The gene calls are TRBV5-1 and TRBJ1-1, with 7 bases lining up with TRBD1. V trimming: 0 bases; J trimming: 1 base; junction bases outside the gene matches: 3. In germline, CDR1 is SGHRS, CDR2 YFSETQ. This CDR3 contains 15 residues. The CDR3 DNA is TGCGCCAGCAGCTTGGCGGGACAGCAGAACACTGAAGCTTTCTTT. Translating gives CASSLAGQQNTEAFF. The whole variable domain, filled in from reference TRBV5-1 and TRBJ1-1, reads KAGVTQTPRYLIKTRGQQVTLSCSPISGHRSVSWYQQTPGQGLQFLFEYFSETQRNKGNFPGRFSGRQFSNSRSEMNVSTLELGDSALYLCASSLAGQQNTEAFFGQGTRLTVV.

The V call is TRBV14, the J call TRBJ2-1; D not certain. Trimming removed 4 bases at V and 5 bases at J, with 9 bases between. Germline CDR1 SGHDN, CDR2 FVKESK. CDR3 length: 13 amino acids. CDR3 amino acids: CASSPLLDNEQFF. The CDR3 nucleotides read TGTGCCAGCAGCCCCCTCCTGGACAATGAGCAGTTCTTC. The full variable domain, rest sourced from reference TRBV14 and TRBJ2-1, is EAGVTQFPSHSVIEKGQTVTLRCDPISGHDNLYWYRRVMGKEIKFLLHFVKESKQDESGMPNNRFLAERTGGTYSTLKVQPAELEDSGVYFCASSPLLDNEQFFGPGTRLTVL.